This TCR beta chain came from a study of OX40 agonist ivuxolimab in advanced cancers. Points from the study as a whole: More expanded clones were found, on average, in CD8+ than in CD4+ T cells. With doses of 0.1 to 3.0 mg/kg, CD4+ and CD8+ blood T cells had undergone clonal expansion by week 6.

About this clone: The antigen is not known.

The protocol was immunoSEQ multiplex PCR, while the TCRdb copy is restricted to in-frame clones and leaves out a portion. This sample has fewer than 70,000 clones; approximately 87% occur once, and the top ten carry approximately 3%. The CDR3 loop spans 16 amino acids. Trimming cost V 5 bases and J 1 base, with 17 bases left between them. Germline values: CDR1 SGHTA, CDR2 FQGTGA. The material was CD4+ or CD8+ T cells sorted from blood, obtained in a trial of the OX40 agonist ivuxolimab. This TCR was sampled from an adult with an advanced solid tumor such as melanoma, head and neck, liver or kidney cancer. V gene TRBV7-3 combines with J gene TRBJ1-1; D is possibly TRBD1 (5 bases). In DNA form, the CDR3 reads TGTGCCAGCAGCCTTCAGGCTGGGGCCCAGAACACTGAAGCTTTCTTT. Translation: CASSLQAGAQNTEAFF.